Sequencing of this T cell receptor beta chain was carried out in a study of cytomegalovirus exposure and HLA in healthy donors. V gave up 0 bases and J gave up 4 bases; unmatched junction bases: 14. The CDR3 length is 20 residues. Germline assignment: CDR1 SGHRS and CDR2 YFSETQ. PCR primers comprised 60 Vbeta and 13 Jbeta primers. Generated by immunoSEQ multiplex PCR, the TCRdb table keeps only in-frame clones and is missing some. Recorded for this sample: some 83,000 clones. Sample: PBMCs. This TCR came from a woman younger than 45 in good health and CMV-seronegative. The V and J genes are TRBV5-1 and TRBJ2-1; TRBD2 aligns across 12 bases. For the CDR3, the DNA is TGCGCCAGCAGCTTGGCCCGACTAGCGGGGGACCGTGCTAGGTACAATGAGCAGTTCTTC. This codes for CASSLARLAGDRARYNEQFF.